This T cell receptor (beta chain) appears in the sequencing data of a study of T cells in Graves' hyperthyroidism and ophthalmopathy. The study, taken as a whole, reports: Most thyroid-expanded clonotypes above 0.001 were also found in blood. The model predicted ophthalmopathy a median around 6.5 months before onset.

Trimming left V 5 bases short and J 7 bases short, with 9 bases between. This CDR3 is built from 11 residues. There were TCR beta CDR3 regions amplified from RNA transcripts. The TCR CDR3 was amplified in a first-round RT-PCR using the HTBI primer set. TCRdb recomputed calls from the multiplex PCR reads with MiXCR, one row per CDR3 protein. The repertoire has fewer than 450,000 distinct CDR3 sequences, about 18% of them found once; the top ten carry around 40%. More than 8.5 ml of fresh peripheral blood supplied the PBMCs. In this sample, this clonotype turned up many times. Its target is not known. V and J are TRBV12-3 or TRBV12-4 and TRBJ2-7; maybe TRBD1 (6 bases). The clonotype was recovered from a man aged 18 to 35 with Graves' ophthalmopathy. Sequencing used blood. The CDR3 region is CASSRGREQYF. As DNA, the CDR3 is TGTGCCAGCAGTAGGGGGAGAGAGCAGTACTTC.